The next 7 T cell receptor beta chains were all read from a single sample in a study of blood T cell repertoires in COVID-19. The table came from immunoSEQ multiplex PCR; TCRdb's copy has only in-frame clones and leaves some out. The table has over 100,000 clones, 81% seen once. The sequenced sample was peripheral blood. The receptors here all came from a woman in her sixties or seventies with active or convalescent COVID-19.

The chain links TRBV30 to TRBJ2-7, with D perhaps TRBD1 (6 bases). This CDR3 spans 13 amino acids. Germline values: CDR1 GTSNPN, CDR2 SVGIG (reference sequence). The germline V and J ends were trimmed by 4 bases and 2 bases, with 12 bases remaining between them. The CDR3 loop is CAWNRDPAYEQYF. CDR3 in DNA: TGTGCCTGGAACAGGGACCCGGCCTACGAGCAGTACTTC.

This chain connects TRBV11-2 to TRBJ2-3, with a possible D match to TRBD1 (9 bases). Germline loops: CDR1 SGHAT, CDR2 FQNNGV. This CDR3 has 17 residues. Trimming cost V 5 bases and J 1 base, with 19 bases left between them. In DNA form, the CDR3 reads TGTGCCAGCAGCCCCGCGGGGGGACAGGGACGCACAGATACGCAGTATTTT. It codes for CASSPAGGQGRTDTQYF.

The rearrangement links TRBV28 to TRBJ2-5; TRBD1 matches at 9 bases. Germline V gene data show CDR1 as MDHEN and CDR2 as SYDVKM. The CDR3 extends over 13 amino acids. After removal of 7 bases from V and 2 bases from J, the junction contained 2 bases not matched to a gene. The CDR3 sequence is CASNRGQQETQYF. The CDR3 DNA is TGTGCCAGCAACAGGGGGCAACAAGAGACCCAGTACTTC.

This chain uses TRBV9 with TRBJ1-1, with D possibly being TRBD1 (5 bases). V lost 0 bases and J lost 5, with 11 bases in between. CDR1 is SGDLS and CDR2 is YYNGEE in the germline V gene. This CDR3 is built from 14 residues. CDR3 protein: CASSVDHGGTEAFF. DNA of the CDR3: TGTGCCAGCAGCGTAGACCACGGGGGAACTGAAGCTTTCTTT.

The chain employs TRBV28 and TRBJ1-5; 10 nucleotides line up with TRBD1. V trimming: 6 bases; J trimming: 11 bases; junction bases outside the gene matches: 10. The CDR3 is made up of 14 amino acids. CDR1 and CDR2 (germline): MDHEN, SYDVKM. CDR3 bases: TGTGCCAGCAGGGCTGGACAGGGGGGATTGGCCCAGCATTTT. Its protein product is CASRAGQGGLAQHF.

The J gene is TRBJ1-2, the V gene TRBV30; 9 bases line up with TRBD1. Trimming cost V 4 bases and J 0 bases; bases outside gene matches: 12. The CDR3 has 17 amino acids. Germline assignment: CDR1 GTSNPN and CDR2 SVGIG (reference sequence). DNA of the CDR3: TGTGCCTGGAAGGCGACCGGGACAGGGCATTCTAACTATGGCTACACCTTC. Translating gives CAWKATGTGHSNYGYTF. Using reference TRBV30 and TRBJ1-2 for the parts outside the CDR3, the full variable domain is SQTIHQWPATLVQPVGSPLSLECTVEGTSNPNLYWYRQAAGRGLQLLFYSVGIGQISSEVPQNLSASRPQDRQFILSSKKLLLSDSGFYLCAWKATGTGHSNYGYTFGSGTRLTVV.

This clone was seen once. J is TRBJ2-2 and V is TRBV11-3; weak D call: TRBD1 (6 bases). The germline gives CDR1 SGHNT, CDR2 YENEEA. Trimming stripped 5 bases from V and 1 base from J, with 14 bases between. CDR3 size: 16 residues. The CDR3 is CASSTGTNMNTGELFF. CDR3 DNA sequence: TGTGCCAGCAGCACAGGGACAAATATGAACACCGGGGAGCTGTTTTTT.